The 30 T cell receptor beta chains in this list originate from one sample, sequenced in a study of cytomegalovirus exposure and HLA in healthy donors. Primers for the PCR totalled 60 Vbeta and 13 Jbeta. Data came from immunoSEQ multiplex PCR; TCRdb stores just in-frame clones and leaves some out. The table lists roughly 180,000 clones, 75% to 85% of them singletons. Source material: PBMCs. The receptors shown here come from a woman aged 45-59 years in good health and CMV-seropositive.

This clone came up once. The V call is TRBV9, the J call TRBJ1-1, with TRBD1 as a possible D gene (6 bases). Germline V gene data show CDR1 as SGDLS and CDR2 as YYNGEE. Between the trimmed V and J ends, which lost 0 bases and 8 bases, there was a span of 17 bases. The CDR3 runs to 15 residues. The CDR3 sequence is CASSVGGGGRIEAFF. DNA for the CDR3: TGTGCCAGCAGCGTAGGAGGGGGGGGACGGATAGAAGCTTTCTTT.

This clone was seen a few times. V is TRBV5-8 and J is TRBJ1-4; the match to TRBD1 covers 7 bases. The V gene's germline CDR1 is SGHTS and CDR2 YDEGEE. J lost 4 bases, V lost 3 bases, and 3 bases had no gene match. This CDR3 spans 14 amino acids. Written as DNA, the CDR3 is TGTGCCAGCAGCTCGGGACAGCATAATGAAAAACTGTTTTTT. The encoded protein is CASSSGQHNEKLFF.

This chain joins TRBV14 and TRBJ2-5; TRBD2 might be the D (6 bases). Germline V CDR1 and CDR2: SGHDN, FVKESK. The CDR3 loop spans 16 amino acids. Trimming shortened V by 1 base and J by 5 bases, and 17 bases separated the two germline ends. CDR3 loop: CASSQGSRAGRETQYF. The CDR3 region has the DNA TGTGCCAGCAGCCAAGGATCAAGGGCAGGGAGGGAGACCCAGTACTTC.

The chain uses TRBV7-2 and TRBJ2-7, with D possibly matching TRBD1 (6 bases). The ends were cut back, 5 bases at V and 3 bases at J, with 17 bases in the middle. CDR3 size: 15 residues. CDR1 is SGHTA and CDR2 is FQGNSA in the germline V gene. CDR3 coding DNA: TGTGCCAGCAGCCCTACTGTGGGGGCCAACTACGAGCAGTACTTC. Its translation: CASSPTVGANYEQYF.

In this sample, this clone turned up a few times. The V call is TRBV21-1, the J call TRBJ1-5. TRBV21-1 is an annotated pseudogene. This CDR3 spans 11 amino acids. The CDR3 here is CARGGNQPQHF. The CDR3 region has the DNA TGTGCCAGGGGGGGTAATCAGCCCCAGCATTTT.

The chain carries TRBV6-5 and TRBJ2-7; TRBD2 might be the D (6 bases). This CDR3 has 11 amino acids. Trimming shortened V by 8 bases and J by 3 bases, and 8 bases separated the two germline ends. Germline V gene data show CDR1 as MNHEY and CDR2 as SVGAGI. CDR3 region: CASGEDYEQYF. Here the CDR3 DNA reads TGTGCCAGCGGGGAGGACTACGAGCAGTACTTC.

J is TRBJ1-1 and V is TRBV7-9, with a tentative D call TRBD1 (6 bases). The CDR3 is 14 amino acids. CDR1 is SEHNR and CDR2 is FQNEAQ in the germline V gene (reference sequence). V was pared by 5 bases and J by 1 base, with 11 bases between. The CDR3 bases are TGTGCCAGCAGCCATGGACAGCCGAACACTGAAGCTTTCTTT. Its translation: CASSHGQPNTEAFF.

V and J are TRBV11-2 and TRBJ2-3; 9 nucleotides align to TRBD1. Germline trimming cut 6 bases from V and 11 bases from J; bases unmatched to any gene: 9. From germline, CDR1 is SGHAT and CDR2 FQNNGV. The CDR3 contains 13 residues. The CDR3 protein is CASSPTGGGGQYF. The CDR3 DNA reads TGTGCCAGCAGTCCCACAGGGGGCGGTGGGCAGTATTTT.

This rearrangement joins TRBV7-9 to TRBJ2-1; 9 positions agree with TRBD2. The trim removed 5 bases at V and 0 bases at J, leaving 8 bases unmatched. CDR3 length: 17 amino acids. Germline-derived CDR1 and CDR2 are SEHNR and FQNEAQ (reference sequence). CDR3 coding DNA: TGTGCCAGCAGCCCGTCTAGCGGGGCCCTCTCCTACAATGAGCAGTTCTTC. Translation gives CASSPSSGALSYNEQFF.

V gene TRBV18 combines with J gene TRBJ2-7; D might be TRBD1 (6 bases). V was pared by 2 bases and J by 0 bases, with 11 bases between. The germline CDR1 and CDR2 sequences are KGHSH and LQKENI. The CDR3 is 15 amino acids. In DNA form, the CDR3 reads TGTGCCAGCTCACCAGAGGGACAAGGCTCCTACGAGCAGTACTTC. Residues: CASSPEGQGSYEQYF.

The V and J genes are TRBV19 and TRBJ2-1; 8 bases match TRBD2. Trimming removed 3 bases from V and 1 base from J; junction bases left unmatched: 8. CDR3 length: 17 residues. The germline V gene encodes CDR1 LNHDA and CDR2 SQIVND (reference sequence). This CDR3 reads CASSILASGLSYNEQFF. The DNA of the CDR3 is TGTGCCAGTAGTATTTTGGCTAGCGGGTTATCCTACAATGAGCAGTTCTTC.

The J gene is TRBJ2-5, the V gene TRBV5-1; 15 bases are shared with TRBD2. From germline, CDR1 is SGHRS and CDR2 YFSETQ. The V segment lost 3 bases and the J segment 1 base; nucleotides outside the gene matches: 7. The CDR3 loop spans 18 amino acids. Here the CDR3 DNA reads TGCGCCAGCAGCTGGGGACTAGCGGGGGGTCTTTCCCAAGAGACCCAGTACTTC. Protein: CASSWGLAGGLSQETQYF.

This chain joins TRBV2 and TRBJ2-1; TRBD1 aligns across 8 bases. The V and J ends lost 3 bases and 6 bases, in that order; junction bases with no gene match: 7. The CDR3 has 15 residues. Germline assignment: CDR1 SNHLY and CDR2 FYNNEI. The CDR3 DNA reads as TGTGCCAGCAGTGAGTGGGGGACAGGCCTCAATGAGCAGTTCTTC. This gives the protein CASSEWGTGLNEQFF. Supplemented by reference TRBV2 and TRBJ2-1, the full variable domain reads EPEVTQTPSHQVTQMGQEVILRCVPISNHLYFYWYRQILGQKVEFLVSFYNNEISEKSEIFDDQFSVERPDGSNFTLKIRSTKLEDSAMYFCASSEWGTGLNEQFFGPGTRLTVL.

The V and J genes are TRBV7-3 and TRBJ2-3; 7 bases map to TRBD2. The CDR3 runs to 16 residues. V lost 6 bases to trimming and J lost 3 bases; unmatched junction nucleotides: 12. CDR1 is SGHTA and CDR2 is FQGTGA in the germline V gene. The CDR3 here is CASSSSGRGETDTQYF. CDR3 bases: TGTGCCAGCAGTTCCTCGGGCCGGGGGGAGACAGATACGCAGTATTTT.

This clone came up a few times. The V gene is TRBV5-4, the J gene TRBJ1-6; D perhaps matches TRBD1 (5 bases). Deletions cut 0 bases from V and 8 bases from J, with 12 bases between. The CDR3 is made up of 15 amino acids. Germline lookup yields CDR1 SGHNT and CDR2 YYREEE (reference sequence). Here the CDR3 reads CASSLAAGPYSPLHF. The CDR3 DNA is TGTGCCAGCAGCTTGGCGGCAGGGCCATATTCACCCCTCCACTTT.

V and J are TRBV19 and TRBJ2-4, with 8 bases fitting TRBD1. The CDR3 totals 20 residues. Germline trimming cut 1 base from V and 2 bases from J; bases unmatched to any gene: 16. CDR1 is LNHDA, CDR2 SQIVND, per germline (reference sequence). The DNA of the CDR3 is TGTGCCAGTAGTATAGGTGGTATTTGGCAGGGGGCTGAATCCAAAAACATTCAGTACTTC. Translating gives CASSIGGIWQGAESKNIQYF.

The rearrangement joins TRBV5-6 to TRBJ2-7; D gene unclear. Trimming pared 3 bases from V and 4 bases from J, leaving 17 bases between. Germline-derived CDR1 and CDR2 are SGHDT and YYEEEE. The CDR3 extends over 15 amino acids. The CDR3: CASSSLTVVPYEQYF. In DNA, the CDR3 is TGTGCCAGCAGCTCCCTCACGGTCGTTCCTTACGAGCAGTACTTC.

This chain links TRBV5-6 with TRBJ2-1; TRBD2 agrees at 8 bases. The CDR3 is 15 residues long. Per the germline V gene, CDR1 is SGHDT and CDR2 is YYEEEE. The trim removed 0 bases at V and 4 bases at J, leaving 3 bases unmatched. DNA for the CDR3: TGTGCCAGCAGCTTGGGGACTAGCCTATACAATGAGCAGTTCTTC. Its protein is CASSLGTSLYNEQFF. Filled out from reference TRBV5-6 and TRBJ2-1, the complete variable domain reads DAGVTQSPTHLIKTRGQQVTLRCSPKSGHDTVSWYQQALGQGPQFIFQYYEEEERQRGNFPDRFSGHQFPNYSSELNVNALLLGDSALYLCASSLGTSLYNEQFFGPGTRLTVL.

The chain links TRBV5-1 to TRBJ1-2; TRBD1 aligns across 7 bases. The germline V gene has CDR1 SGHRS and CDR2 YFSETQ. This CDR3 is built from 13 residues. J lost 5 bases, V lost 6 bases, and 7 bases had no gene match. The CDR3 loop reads CASTVDREYGYTF. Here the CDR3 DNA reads TGCGCCAGCACCGTCGACAGGGAATATGGCTACACCTTC.

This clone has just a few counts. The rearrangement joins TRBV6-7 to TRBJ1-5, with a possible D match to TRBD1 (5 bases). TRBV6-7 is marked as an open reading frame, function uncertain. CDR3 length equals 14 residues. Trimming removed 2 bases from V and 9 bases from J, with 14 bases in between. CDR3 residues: CASSYGHDKGPQHF. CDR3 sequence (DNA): TGTGCCAGCAGTTACGGACATGACAAAGGGCCCCAGCATTTT.

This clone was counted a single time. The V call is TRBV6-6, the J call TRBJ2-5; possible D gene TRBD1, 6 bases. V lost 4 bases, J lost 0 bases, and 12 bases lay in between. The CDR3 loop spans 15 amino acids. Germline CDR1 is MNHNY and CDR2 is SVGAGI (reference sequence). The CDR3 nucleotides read TGTGCCAGCAGTTTCAGGACAGAGTACCAAGAGACCCAGTACTTC. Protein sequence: CASSFRTEYQETQYF.

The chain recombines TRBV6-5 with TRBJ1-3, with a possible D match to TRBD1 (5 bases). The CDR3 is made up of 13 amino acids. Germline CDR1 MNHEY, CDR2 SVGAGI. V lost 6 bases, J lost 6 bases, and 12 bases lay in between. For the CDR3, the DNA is TGTGCCAGCAGCGGGGGTAGAGAAAACACCATATATTTT. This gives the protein CASSGGRENTIYF.

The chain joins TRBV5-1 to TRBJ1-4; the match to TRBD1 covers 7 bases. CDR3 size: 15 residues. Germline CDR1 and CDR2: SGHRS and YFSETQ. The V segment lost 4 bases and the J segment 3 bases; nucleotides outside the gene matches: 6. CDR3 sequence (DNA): TGCGCCAGCAGCCCTCGGACAGGACCTAATGAAAAACTGTTTTTT. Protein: CASSPRTGPNEKLFF.

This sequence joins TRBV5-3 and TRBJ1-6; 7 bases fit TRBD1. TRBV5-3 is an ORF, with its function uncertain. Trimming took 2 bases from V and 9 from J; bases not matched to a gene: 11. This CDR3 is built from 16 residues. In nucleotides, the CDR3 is TGTGCCAGAAGCTTCCGGGACAGTTTTTGGAGTTCACCCCTCCACTTT. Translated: CARSFRDSFWSSPLHF.

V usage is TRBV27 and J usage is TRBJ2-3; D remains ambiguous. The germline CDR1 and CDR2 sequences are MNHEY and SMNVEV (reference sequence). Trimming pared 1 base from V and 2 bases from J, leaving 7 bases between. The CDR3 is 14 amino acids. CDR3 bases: TGTGCCAGCAGTTTATGGCTTGCCACAGATACGCAGTATTTT. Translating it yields CASSLWLATDTQYF.

This CDR3 is CASSLTGVISGNTIYF. CDR3 bases: TGCGCCAGCAGCTTGACAGGGGTTATCTCTGGAAACACCATATATTTT. V usage is TRBV5-1 and J usage is TRBJ1-3, with TRBD1 matching over 7 bases. The CDR3 totals 16 residues. Looked up from germline, CDR1 is SGHRS and CDR2 is YFSETQ. The trim removed 1 base at V and 0 bases at J, leaving 4 bases unmatched.

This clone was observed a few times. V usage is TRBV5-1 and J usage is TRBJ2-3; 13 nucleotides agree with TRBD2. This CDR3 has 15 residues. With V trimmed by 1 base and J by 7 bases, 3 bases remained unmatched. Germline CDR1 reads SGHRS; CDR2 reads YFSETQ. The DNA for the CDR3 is TGCGCCAGCAGCTTGACTAGCGGGGGGGTTTATACGCAGTATTTT. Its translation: CASSLTSGGVYTQYF.

The CDR3 bases are TGTGCCAGCTCTGGACAGGGTCTAGGGACCCAGTACTTC. Translating gives CASSGQGLGTQYF. The chain has TRBV13 and TRBJ2-5; the match to TRBD1 covers 8 bases. The V gene's germline CDR1 is PRHDT and CDR2 FYEKMQ (reference sequence). CDR3 size: 13 residues. Trimming at V came to 8 bases and at J to 7 bases, leaving 9 bases not matched to a gene.

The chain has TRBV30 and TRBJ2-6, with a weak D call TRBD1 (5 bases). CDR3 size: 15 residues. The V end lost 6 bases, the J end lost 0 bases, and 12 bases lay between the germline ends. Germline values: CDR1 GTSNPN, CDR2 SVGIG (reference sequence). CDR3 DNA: TGTGCCTGCATACAGGCGAGCTCTGGGGCCAACGTCCTGACTTTC. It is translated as CACIQASSGANVLTF.

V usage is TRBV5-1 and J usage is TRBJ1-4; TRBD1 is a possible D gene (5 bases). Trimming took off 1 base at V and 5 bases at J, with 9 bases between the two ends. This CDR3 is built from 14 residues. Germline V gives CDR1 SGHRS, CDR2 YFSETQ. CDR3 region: CASSLTPGNEKLFF. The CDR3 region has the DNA TGCGCCAGCAGCTTGACCCCAGGGAATGAAAAACTGTTTTTT.